These T cell receptor beta chains were read from a single sample in a study of shared clonotypes between healthy human individuals. The table came from immunoSEQ multiplex PCR; TCRdb's copy has only in-frame clones and leaves some out. The repertoire holds some 2,100,000 clones, with 85% to 95% as singletons. The sequenced material came from naive CD8+ T cells from PBMCs. The receptors stem from a man aged 18 to 30 in good health. Some clones in this sample may be carry-over from other donors' samples. CDR3s include the opening cysteine and the closing phenylalanine or tryptophan. D genes are given only for firm matches. Part of the rows lack a size; the others show once, few, many or a class for expanded clones.

D gene: TRBD2; V gene: TRBV7-8; clone size: .; J gene: TRBJ2-3; CDR3 protein: CASSSPREGLGDTQYF; CDR3 DNA: TGTGCCAGCAGCTCCCCGCGGGAGGGCCTGGGAGATACGCAGTATTTT
D gene: .; V gene: TRBV14; clone size: .; J gene: TRBJ2-1; CDR3 protein: CASSQEELYNEQFF; CDR3 DNA: TGTGCCAGCAGCCAAGAAGAGCTTTACAATGAGCAGTTCTTC
D gene: TRBD1; V gene: TRBV29-1; clone size: .; J gene: TRBJ2-7; CDR3 protein: CSVESQGDEQYF; CDR3 DNA: TGCAGCGTTGAAAGTCAGGGGGACGAGCAGTACTTC
D gene: .; V gene: TRBV4-1; clone size: .; J gene: TRBJ2-1; CDR3 protein: CASSQAFLFEQFF; CDR3 DNA: TGCGCCAGCAGCCAAGCTTTCCTTTTTGAGCAGTTCTTC
D gene: .; V gene: TRBV10-3; clone size: .; J gene: TRBJ2-7; CDR3 protein: CAISDTAIYEQYF; CDR3 DNA: TGTGCCATCAGTGACACAGCCATCTACGAGCAGTACTTC
D gene: .; V gene: TRBV6-6; clone size: .; J gene: TRBJ2-1; CDR3 protein: CASSYLLRDEQFF; CDR3 DNA: TGTGCCAGCAGTTACTTATTGAGGGATGAGCAGTTCTTC
D gene: .; V gene: TRBV27; clone size: once; J gene: TRBJ1-2; CDR3 protein: CASRPRQWLYGYTF; CDR3 DNA: TGTGCCAGCAGACCCCGGCAGTGGCTCTACGGCTACACCTTC
D gene: .; V gene: TRBV7-9; clone size: .; J gene: TRBJ2-7; CDR3 protein: CASSFIEGDEQYF; CDR3 DNA: TGTGCCAGCAGCTTCATAGAAGGGGACGAGCAGTACTTC
D gene: .; V gene: TRBV27; clone size: .; J gene: TRBJ2-7; CDR3 protein: CASSPHRGEQYF; CDR3 DNA: TGTGCCAGCAGTCCCCACCGGGGAGAGCAGTACTTC
D gene: .; V gene: TRBV2; clone size: .; J gene: TRBJ2-7; CDR3 protein: CASRERVSYEQYF; CDR3 DNA: TGTGCCAGCAGAGAGAGGGTTTCCTACGAGCAGTACTTC
D gene: TRBD1; V gene: TRBV19; clone size: .; J gene: TRBJ1-4; CDR3 protein: CASSIRDRVGEKLFF; CDR3 DNA: TGTGCCAGTAGTATCCGGGACAGGGTTGGTGAAAAACTGTTTTTT
D gene: .; V gene: TRBV27; clone size: .; J gene: TRBJ2-1; CDR3 protein: CASSLGVLGYNEQFF; CDR3 DNA: TGTGCCAGCAGTTTAGGCGTTTTGGGCTACAATGAGCAGTTCTTC
D gene: .; V gene: TRBV28; clone size: .; J gene: TRBJ2-3; CDR3 protein: CASSLSYDQGSGDTDTQYF; CDR3 DNA: TGTGCCAGCAGTTTGTCCTACGACCAAGGGTCAGGAGACACAGATACGCAGTATTTT
D gene: TRBD1; V gene: TRBV27; clone size: .; J gene: TRBJ2-5; CDR3 protein: CASTTTGGRGTQYF; CDR3 DNA: TGTGCCAGCACCACCACAGGGGGGCGAGGGACCCAGTACTTC
D gene: .; V gene: TRBV27; clone size: few; J gene: TRBJ1-4; CDR3 protein: CASSFLGANEKLFF; CDR3 DNA: TGTGCCAGCAGTTTCCTTGGGGCTAATGAAAAACTGTTTTTT
D gene: .; V gene: TRBV30; clone size: .; J gene: TRBJ2-5; CDR3 protein: CALDRSGAQYF; CDR3 DNA: TGTGCCTTGGACCGGAGTGGGGCCCAGTACTTC
D gene: TRBD1; V gene: TRBV19; clone size: .; J gene: TRBJ2-7; CDR3 protein: CASSITGAGGSYEQYF; CDR3 DNA: TGTGCCAGTAGTATTACAGGGGCTGGTGGCTCCTACGAGCAGTACTTC
D gene: TRBD2; V gene: TRBV19; clone size: .; J gene: TRBJ2-5; CDR3 protein: CASSPPSGRGETQYF; CDR3 DNA: TGTGCCAGTAGTCCCCCGTCGGGGCGGGGGGAGACCCAGTACTTC